The T cell receptor (beta chain) under discussion was sequenced for a study of regulatory T cells in long-lasting Graves disease. Findings and caveats of the study: Persistent disease favored TRBV28, TRBJ1-2 and TRBJ2-5. Relative to new patients (roughly 970), persistent patients exhibited greater sharing of public clonotypes (2,741). The sample size was small, and this may have reduced accuracy.

Through Arm-PCR of CDR3 regions and iRepertoire HTBI primers, TCR beta libraries were built. TCRdb analysed the multiplex PCR reads with MiXCR anew, one entry per CDR3 protein. Here the sample spans roughly 500,000 distinct CDR3 sequences, about 13% being singletons. This clonotype was observed at least ten times. The antigen is not known. Time point defined: newly diagnosed GD, antithyroid drugs for less than 3 months. Extracted RNA from PBMCs served as the source of the TCR library. V lost 4 bases and J lost 7; bases outside the gene matches: 10. This CDR3 spans 15 amino acids. The same sample was also studied in work on T cells in Graves' hyperthyroidism and ophthalmopathy. That investigation notes: Used for diagnoses were clinical symptoms, serum thyroxine and TRAb, thyroid ultrasound and orbital computed tomography.

Sample: peripheral blood mononuclear cells (PBMCs), taken at new diagnosis, from a patient treated with antithyroid drugs. The TCR comes from a man aged 25-45 years with Graves disease. The chain employs TRBV12-3 or TRBV12-4 and TRBJ2-3, with 8 positions matching TRBD2. In nucleotides, the CDR3 is TGTGCCAGCAGTTCGGGACTAGGAGGGACCAATACGCAGTATTTT. Encoded protein: CASSSGLGGTNTQYF.